Sequencing of this TCR beta chain was carried out in a study of T cells in Graves' hyperthyroidism and ophthalmopathy. Germline CDR1 is KGHSY and CDR2 is FQNENV. The CDR3 covers 14 residues. Amplified TCR beta CDR3 regions derived from RNA transcripts. RT-PCR in the first round (using the HTBI primer set) targeted the TCR CDR3. TCRdb analysed the multiplex PCR reads with MiXCR anew, one entry per CDR3 protein. Here the sample spans around 350,000 distinct CDR3 sequences, 15% to 19% being singletons. Uncontrolled infection, other autoimmune disease, pregnancy or lactation barred patients from enrollment. This clonotype was detected once. One end of the junction fails to match germline, which may point to a read error.

J is TRBJ2-1 and V is TRBV16; 9 nucleotides line up with TRBD1. The source is a woman between 18 and 29 years old with Graves' hyperthyroidism that later progressed to Graves' ophthalmopathy. Specimen: blood. CDR3 sequence: CASSRGTGFYEQSF. The DNA for the CDR3 is TGTGCCAGCAGCCGAGGGACAGGGTTTTATGAGCAGTCCTTC.